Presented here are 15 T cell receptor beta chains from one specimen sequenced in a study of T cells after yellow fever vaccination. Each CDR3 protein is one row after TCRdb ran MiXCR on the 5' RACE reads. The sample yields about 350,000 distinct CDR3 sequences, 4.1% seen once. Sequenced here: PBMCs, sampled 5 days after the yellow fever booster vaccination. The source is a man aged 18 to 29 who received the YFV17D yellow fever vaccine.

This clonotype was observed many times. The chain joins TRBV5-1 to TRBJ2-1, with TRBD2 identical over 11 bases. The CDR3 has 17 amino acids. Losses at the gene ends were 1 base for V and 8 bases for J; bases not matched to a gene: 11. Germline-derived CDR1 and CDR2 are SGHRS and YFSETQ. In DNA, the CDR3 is TGCGCCAGCAGCTTGACCACTACTAGCGGGGGCCGACATGAGCAGTTCTTC. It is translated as CASSLTTTSGGRHEQFF.

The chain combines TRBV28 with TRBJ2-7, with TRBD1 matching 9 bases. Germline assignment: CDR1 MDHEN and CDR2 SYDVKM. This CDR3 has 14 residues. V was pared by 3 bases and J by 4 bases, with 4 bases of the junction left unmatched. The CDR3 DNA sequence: TGTGCCAGCAGTTTCAGACAGGGGGTGTACGAGCAGTACGTC. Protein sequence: CASSFRQGVYEQYV.

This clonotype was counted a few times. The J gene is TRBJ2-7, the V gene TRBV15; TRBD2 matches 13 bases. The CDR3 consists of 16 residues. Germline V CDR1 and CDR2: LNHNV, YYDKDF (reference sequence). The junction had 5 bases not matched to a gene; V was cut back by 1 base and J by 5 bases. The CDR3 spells CATSRGGTSGAHEQYV. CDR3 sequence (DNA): TGTGCCACCAGCAGAGGAGGGACTAGCGGGGCCCACGAGCAGTACGTC.

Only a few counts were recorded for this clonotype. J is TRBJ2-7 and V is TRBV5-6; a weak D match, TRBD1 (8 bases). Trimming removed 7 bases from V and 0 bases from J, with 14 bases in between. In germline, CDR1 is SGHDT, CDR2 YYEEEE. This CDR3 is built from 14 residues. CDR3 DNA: TGTGCCAGCGCTACAGGGGGGGGCTCCTACGAGCAGTACTTC. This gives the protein CASATGGGSYEQYF. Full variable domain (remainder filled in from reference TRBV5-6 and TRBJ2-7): DAGVTQSPTHLIKTRGQQVTLRCSPKSGHDTVSWYQQALGQGPQFIFQYYEEEERQRGNFPDRFSGHQFPNYSSELNVNALLLGDSALYLCASATGGGSYEQYFGPGTRLTVT.

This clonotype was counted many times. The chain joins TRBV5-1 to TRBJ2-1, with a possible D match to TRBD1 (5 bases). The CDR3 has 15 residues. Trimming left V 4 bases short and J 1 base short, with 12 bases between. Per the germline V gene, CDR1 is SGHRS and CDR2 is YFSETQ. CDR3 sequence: CASSLYTGSYNEQFF. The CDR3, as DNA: TGCGCCAGCAGCCTGTACACAGGATCCTACAATGAGCAGTTCTTC.

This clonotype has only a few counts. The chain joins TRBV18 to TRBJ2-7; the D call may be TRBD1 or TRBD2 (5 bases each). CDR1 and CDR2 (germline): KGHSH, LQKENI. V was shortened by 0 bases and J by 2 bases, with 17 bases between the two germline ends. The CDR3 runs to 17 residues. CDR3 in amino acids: CASSPPPGTYLAYEQYF. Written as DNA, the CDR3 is TGTGCCAGCTCACCACCCCCAGGGACCTATTTAGCCTACGAGCAGTACTTC. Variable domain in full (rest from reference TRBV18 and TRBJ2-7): NAGVMQNPRHLVRRRGQEARLRCSPMKGHSHVYWYRQLPEEGLKFMVYLQKENIIDESGMPKERFSAEFPKEGPSILRIQQVVRGDSAAYFCASSPPPGTYLAYEQYFGPGTRLTVT.

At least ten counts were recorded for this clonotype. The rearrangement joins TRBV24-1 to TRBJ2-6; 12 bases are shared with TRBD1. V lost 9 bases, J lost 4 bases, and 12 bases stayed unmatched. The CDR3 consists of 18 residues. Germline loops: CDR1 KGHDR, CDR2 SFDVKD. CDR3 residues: CATSTGTGGARGANVLTF. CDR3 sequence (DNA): TGTGCCACCTCCACCGGGACAGGGGGCGCTCGAGGGGCCAACGTCCTGACTTTC.

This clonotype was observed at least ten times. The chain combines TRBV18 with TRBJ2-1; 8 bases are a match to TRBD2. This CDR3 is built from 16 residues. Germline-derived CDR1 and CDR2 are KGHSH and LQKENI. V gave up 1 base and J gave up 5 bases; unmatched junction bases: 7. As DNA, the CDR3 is TGTGCCAGCTCACCACGGGTAGCGGGGAGCGACAATGAGCAGTTCTTC. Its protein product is CASSPRVAGSDNEQFF.

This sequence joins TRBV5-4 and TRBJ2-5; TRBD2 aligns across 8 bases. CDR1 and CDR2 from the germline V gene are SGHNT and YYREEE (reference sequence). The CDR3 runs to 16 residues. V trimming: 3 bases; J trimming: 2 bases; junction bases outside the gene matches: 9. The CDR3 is CASSSGGARGQETQYF. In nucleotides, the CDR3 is TGTGCCAGCAGCTCGGGAGGGGCCCGAGGGCAAGAGACCCAGTACTTC.

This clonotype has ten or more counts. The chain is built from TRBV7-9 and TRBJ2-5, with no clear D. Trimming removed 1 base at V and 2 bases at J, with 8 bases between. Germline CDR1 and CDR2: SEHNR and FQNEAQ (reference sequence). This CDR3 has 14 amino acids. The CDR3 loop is CASSLDAGQETQYF. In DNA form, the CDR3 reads TGTGCCAGCAGCTTAGACGCAGGTCAAGAGACCCAGTACTTC.

DNA of the CDR3: TGTGCCAGCAGTTTGACCGGCGGGGGTGGTGATACGCAGTATTTT. Translating it yields CASSLTGGGGDTQYF. The J gene is TRBJ2-3, the V gene TRBV12-3 or TRBV12-4; 7 bases agree with TRBD2. This CDR3 has 15 amino acids. The ends lost 3 bases at V and 6 bases at J; junction bases unmatched: 9.

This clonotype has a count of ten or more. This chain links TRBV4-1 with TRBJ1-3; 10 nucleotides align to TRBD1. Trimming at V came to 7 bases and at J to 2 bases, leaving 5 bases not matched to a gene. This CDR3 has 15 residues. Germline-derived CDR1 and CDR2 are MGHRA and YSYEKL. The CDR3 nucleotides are TGCGCCAGCACCCCCGGGACAGGGGCTGGAAACACCATATATTTT. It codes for CASTPGTGAGNTIYF.

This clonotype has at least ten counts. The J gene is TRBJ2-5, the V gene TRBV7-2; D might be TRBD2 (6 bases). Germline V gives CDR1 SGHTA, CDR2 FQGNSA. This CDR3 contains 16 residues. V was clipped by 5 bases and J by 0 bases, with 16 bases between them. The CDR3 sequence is CASSPSAGSYQETQYF. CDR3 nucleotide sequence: TGTGCCAGCAGCCCCTCGGCGGGGTCGTACCAAGAGACCCAGTACTTC.

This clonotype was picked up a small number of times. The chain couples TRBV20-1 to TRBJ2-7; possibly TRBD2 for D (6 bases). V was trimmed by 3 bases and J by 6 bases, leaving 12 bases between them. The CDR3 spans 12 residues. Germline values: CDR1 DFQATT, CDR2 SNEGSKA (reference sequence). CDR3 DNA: TGCAGTGCTAGCCCCGGGACTGGCGAGCAGTACTTC. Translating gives CSASPGTGEQYF.

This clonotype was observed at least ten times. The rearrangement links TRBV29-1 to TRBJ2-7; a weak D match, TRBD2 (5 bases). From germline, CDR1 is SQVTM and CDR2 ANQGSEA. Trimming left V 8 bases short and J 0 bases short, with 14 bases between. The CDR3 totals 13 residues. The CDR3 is CSIGWRNSYEQYF. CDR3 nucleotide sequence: TGCAGCATAGGCTGGAGGAACTCCTACGAGCAGTACTTC.